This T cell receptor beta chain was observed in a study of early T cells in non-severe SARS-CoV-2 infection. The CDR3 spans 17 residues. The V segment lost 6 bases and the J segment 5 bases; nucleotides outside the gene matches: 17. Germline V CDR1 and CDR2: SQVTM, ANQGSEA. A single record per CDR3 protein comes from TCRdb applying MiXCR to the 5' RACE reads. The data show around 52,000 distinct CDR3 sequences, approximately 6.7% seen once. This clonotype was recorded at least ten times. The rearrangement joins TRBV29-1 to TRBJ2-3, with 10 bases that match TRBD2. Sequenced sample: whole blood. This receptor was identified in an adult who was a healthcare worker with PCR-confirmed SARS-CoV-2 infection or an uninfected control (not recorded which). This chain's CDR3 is CSVNHRGSGGARDTQYF. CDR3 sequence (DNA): TGCAGCGTCAACCACCGGGGGAGCGGGGGGGCGAGAGATACGCAGTATTTT.